This T cell receptor (beta chain) was documented in a study of technical replicates of blood from a handful of donors. The method was immunoSEQ multiplex PCR; TCRdb's version includes in-frame clones alone and lacks a portion of them. The sample includes just over 80,000 clones, about 94% seen only once; the top ten take about 0.4%. This CDR3 is 15 amino acids long. Germline lookup yields CDR1 MNHEY and CDR2 SVGAGI. V was clipped by 6 bases and J by 1 base, with 12 bases between them. The sample comprised T cells isolated from PBMCs. The receptor's source is a human donor in good health. The V gene is TRBV6-5, the J gene TRBJ1-4, with TRBD1 as a possible D gene (6 bases). The CDR3 loop reads CASSRGGETNEKLFF. CDR3 nucleotides: TGTGCCAGCAGCCGAGGGGGGGAAACTAATGAAAAACTGTTTTTT.